Presented here are 11 T cell receptor beta chains from one specimen sequenced in a study of T cells in localized non-small cell lung cancer. Using immunoSEQ multiplex PCR, the repertoire was profiled, and TCRdb retains in-frame clones only, with some absent. The repertoire holds about 72,000 clones, around 84% seen once, with 1% to 1.5% in the top ten. Here the sequenced sample was peripheral blood, taken before any cancer treatment. All receptors derive from an older female donor with stage I lung adenocarcinoma.

There are a few counts of this clone. This chain uses TRBV29-1 with TRBJ1-5; tentatively, D is TRBD1 (6 bases). In germline, CDR1 is SQVTM, CDR2 ANQGSEA. This CDR3 is built from 12 residues. V dropped 7 bases and J dropped 3 bases, with 10 bases sitting between them. The CDR3 sequence is CSARDNNQPQHF. The CDR3 bases are TGCAGCGCCCGGGACAACAATCAGCCCCAGCATTTT.

The rearrangement joins TRBV4-1 to TRBJ1-6; D call uncertain. Germline CDR1 reads MGHRA; CDR2 reads YSYEKL. The V gene lost 6 bases and the J gene lost 13 bases, with 19 bases spanning the gap. The CDR3 is 14 amino acids. CDR3 protein: CASSQDGTGLPLHF. CDR3 coding DNA: TGCGCCAGCAGTCAGGACGGAACCGGGCTTCCCCTCCACTTT.

The chain is built from TRBV5-1 and TRBJ1-6, with 8 bases matching TRBD1. The V gene end was trimmed by 3 bases and the J gene end by 13 bases; junction bases not matched to a gene: 15. The CDR3 loop spans 16 amino acids. Germline loops: CDR1 SGHRS, CDR2 YFSETQ. The CDR3 DNA reads as TGCGCCAGCAGCTCAAGGACAGGGCCCCAGGGAGGCCCCCTCCACTTT. This sequence encodes CASSSRTGPQGGPLHF. Supplemented by reference TRBV5-1 and TRBJ1-6, the full variable domain reads KAGVTQTPRYLIKTRGQQVTLSCSPISGHRSVSWYQQTPGQGLQFLFEYFSETQRNKGNFPGRFSGRQFSNSRSEMNVSTLELGDSALYLCASSSRTGPQGGPLHFGNGTRLTVT.

The chain recombines TRBV2 with TRBJ1-5; TRBD1 agrees at 8 bases. The germline gives CDR1 SNHLY, CDR2 FYNNEI. V lost 4 bases, J lost 0 bases, and 8 bases stayed unmatched. CDR3 size: 17 residues. This chain's CDR3 is CASSVDRVTLSNQPQHF. The CDR3 region has the DNA TGTGCCAGCAGTGTGGACAGGGTGACGCTTAGCAATCAGCCCCAGCATTTT. The complete variable domain, with remaining parts taken from reference TRBV2 and TRBJ1-5, reads EPEVTQTPSHQVTQMGQEVILRCVPISNHLYFYWYRQILGQKVEFLVSFYNNEISEKSEIFDDQFSVERPDGSNFTLKIRSTKLEDSAMYFCASSVDRVTLSNQPQHFGDGTRLSIL.

CDR3 region: CASSLVAENNEQFF. The CDR3 region has the DNA TGTGCCAGCAGCTTAGTAGCGGAGAATAATGAGCAGTTCTTC. The J gene is TRBJ2-1, the V gene TRBV11-2; possibly TRBD2 for D (6 bases). CDR1 is SGHAT, CDR2 FQNNGV, per germline. Trimming shortened V by 1 base and J by 7 bases, and 11 bases separated the two germline ends. This CDR3 comprises 14 residues.

The V gene is TRBV7-2, the J gene TRBJ2-1; D is tentatively TRBD1 or TRBD2 (5 bases each). The CDR3 contains 14 residues. Germline V gene lookup returns CDR1 SGHTA and CDR2 FQGNSA. V lost 1 base to trimming and J lost 9 bases, with 13 bases between them. The CDR3 here is CASSLDVGTTEQFF. The CDR3 DNA reads TGTGCCAGCAGCTTAGATGTGGGGACGACTGAGCAGTTCTTC. Full variable domain (rest looked up from reference TRBV7-2 and TRBJ2-1): GAGVSQSPSNKVTEKGKDVELRCDPISGHTALYWYRQSLGQGLEFLIYFQGNSAPDKSGLPSDRFSAERTGGSVSTLTIQRTQQEDSAVYLCASSLDVGTTEQFFGPGTRLTVL.

The CDR3 nucleotides read TGTGCCAGCAGTTTATCTAGGGTAAGGCGCATGGACACTGAAGCTTTCTTT. Translation gives CASSLSRVRRMDTEAFF. This chain joins TRBV27 and TRBJ1-1; D is undetermined. The germline gives CDR1 MNHEY, CDR2 SMNVEV (reference sequence). CDR3 size: 17 residues. Trimming took off 0 bases at V and 3 bases at J, with 17 bases between the two ends.

The genes are TRBV20-1 and TRBJ2-5; D call uncertain. Germline CDR1 is DFQATT and CDR2 is SNEGSKA (reference sequence). V lost 4 bases to trimming and J lost 5 bases, with 8 bases between them. CDR3 length equals 11 residues. CDR3 sequence (DNA): TGCAGTGCTAACGTTCGGGAGACCCAGTACTTC. The encoded protein is CSANVRETQYF.

This chain connects TRBV7-2 to TRBJ2-5; D possibly corresponds to TRBD2 (5 bases). Germline V lookup: CDR1 SGHTA, CDR2 FQGNSA. Trimming removed 5 bases from V and 5 bases from J, with 15 bases in between. The CDR3 sequence is 14 residues long. CDR3 in DNA: TGTGCCAGCAGCGTCACTAGGATCGAGGAGACCCAGTACTTC. Its protein is CASSVTRIEETQYF.

The chain recombines TRBV5-6 with TRBJ2-3; weak D call: TRBD1 (6 bases). The CDR3 is 15 amino acids. Germline lookup yields CDR1 SGHDT and CDR2 YYEEEE. The V and J ends lost 1 base and 3 bases respectively, with 12 bases between them. The CDR3 spells CASSLRAGVTDTQYF. CDR3 sequence (DNA): TGTGCCAGCAGCTTGCGCGCAGGGGTGACAGATACGCAGTATTTT. Filled out from reference TRBV5-6 and TRBJ2-3, the complete variable domain reads DAGVTQSPTHLIKTRGQQVTLRCSPKSGHDTVSWYQQALGQGPQFIFQYYEEEERQRGNFPDRFSGHQFPNYSSELNVNALLLGDSALYLCASSLRAGVTDTQYFGPGTRLTVL.

This rearrangement joins TRBV4-3 to TRBJ2-7; 13 positions match TRBD2. The CDR3 length is 17 residues. Germline CDR1 LGHNA, CDR2 YSLEER. V shed 2 bases, J shed 4 bases, and the junction held 8 bases outside the gene matches. The CDR3 reads CASSQSPPGLAGYEQYF. In DNA, the CDR3 is TGCGCCAGCAGCCAAAGTCCACCGGGACTAGCGGGGTACGAGCAGTACTTC.